One sample yielded the 14 T cell receptor beta chains listed below, sequenced in a study of control samples from healthy donors and cancer patients. Sequencing was performed with immunoSEQ multiplex PCR; in TCRdb, only in-frame clones are kept and a portion is missing. The sample has 150,000 to 200,000 clones, about nine tenths seen once. The material sequenced was blood. The receptors stem from a woman under 40 in good health.

The V and J genes are TRBV3-1 (or the pseudogene TRBV3-2) and TRBJ2-1; 13 bases line up with TRBD2. V shed 2 bases and J 4 bases; nucleotides not matched to a gene: 8. The germline gives CDR1 LGHDT, CDR2 YNNKEL (reference sequence). This CDR3 comprises 18 residues. The chain's CDR3 is CASSQSGLAGARYNEQFF. The DNA for the CDR3 is TGTGCCAGCAGCCAATCCGGACTAGCGGGGGCCCGTTACAATGAGCAGTTCTTC.

The chain recombines TRBV6-5 with TRBJ2-7, with D possibly being TRBD1 (8 bases). Between the trimmed V and J ends, which lost 6 bases and 2 bases, there was a span of 14 bases. Germline-derived CDR1 and CDR2 are MNHEY and SVGAGI. The CDR3 covers 14 residues. The CDR3 sequence is CASSGQGGAYEQYF. CDR3 sequence (DNA): TGTGCCAGCAGCGGACAGGGAGGGGCCTACGAGCAGTACTTC.

V and J are TRBV7-6 and TRBJ1-2; weak D call: TRBD1 (6 bases). Germline CDR1 is SGHVS and CDR2 is FNYEAQ. Trimming removed 1 base from V and 6 bases from J, with 15 bases in between. This CDR3 is 15 amino acids long. CDR3 nucleotides: TGTGCCAGCAGCTTAGATGCCGGGGGGCGGGATGGCTACACCTTC. Translated: CASSLDAGGRDGYTF.

This chain connects TRBV7-9 to TRBJ1-6; perhaps TRBD1 as D (5 bases). Germline V gene data show CDR1 as SEHNR and CDR2 as FQNEAQ (reference sequence). The CDR3 spans 14 residues. Between the trimmed V and J ends, which lost 5 bases and 7 bases, there was a span of 12 bases. This CDR3 is CASSARDPNSPLHF. CDR3 DNA sequence: TGTGCCAGCAGCGCCAGGGACCCGAATTCACCCCTCCACTTT.

J is TRBJ2-1 and V is TRBV2, with TRBD1 as a possible D gene (6 bases). V was trimmed by 2 bases and J by 4 bases, leaving 15 bases between them. The CDR3 length is 16 residues. The V gene's germline CDR1 is SNHLY and CDR2 FYNNEI. The DNA for the CDR3 is TGTGCCAGCAGTGAAACGGGTGGACAGAGATACAATGAGCAGTTCTTC. It is translated as CASSETGGQRYNEQFF.

The V and J genes are TRBV14 and TRBJ1-3; D remains unclear. The CDR3 is 14 residues long. Germline loops: CDR1 SGHDN, CDR2 FVKESK. V lost 2 bases and J 0 bases, leaving 5 bases between the germline ends. As DNA, the CDR3 is TGTGCCAGCAGCCAACAGTCCTCTGGAAACACCATATATTTT. This codes for CASSQQSSGNTIYF.

The J gene is TRBJ2-7, the V gene TRBV19, with D tentatively TRBD1 (6 bases). This CDR3 comprises 15 residues. V lost 0 bases to trimming and J lost 5 bases, with 14 bases between them. CDR1 and CDR2 (germline): LNHDA, SQIVND (reference sequence). The CDR3 nucleotides are TGTGCCAGTAGTATAGAATTACAGGGAAGTAACGAGCAGTACTTC. Its protein is CASSIELQGSNEQYF.

The CDR3 here is CATSRGQGRTNEKLFF. CDR3 DNA sequence: TGTGCCACCAGCAGAGGACAGGGTCGAACTAATGAAAAACTGTTTTTT. The V gene is TRBV15, the J gene TRBJ1-4; 7 bases agree with TRBD1. The CDR3 runs to 16 residues. With 1 base clipped from V and 1 base from J, the junction kept 3 bases outside the gene matches. Germline CDR1 and CDR2: LNHNV and YYDKDF (reference sequence).

This chain uses TRBV18 with TRBJ2-1, with TRBD2 matching 9 bases. The CDR3 loop spans 15 amino acids. CDR1 is KGHSH, CDR2 LQKENI, per germline. Unmatched junction bases numbered 5, after V lost 0 bases and J lost 8 bases. The CDR3 loop is CASSPPSGSNDEQFF. The CDR3 DNA follows: TGTGCCAGCTCACCACCTAGCGGGAGTAACGATGAGCAGTTCTTC.

This chain links TRBV9 with TRBJ1-5, with TRBD1 as a possible D gene (6 bases). The CDR3 covers 14 residues. Between the trimmed V and J ends, which lost 3 bases and 4 bases, there was a span of 11 bases. Germline V lookup: CDR1 SGDLS, CDR2 YYNGEE. The CDR3 DNA reads TGTGCCAGCAGCGAGACAGGAGGGAATCAGCCCCAGCATTTT. The encoded protein is CASSETGGNQPQHF.

The CDR3 spells CASSYRGRISYGYTF. CDR3 DNA sequence: TGTGCCAGCAGTTACAGGGGCAGGATTTCCTATGGCTACACCTTC. This sequence joins TRBV6-5 and TRBJ1-2; possibly TRBD1 for D (5 bases). V was pared by 2 bases and J by 4 bases, with 14 bases between. Germline assignment: CDR1 MNHEY and CDR2 SVGAGI. This CDR3 is built from 15 residues.

This clone came up once. The chain is built from TRBV9 and TRBJ2-1, with a tentative D call TRBD2 (5 bases). CDR3 length equals 12 residues. In germline, CDR1 is SGDLS, CDR2 YYNGEE. Trimming left V 4 bases short and J 8 bases short, with 10 bases between. CDR3 loop: CASSPPRDEQFF. Written as DNA, the CDR3 is TGTGCCAGCAGCCCCCCGAGGGATGAGCAGTTCTTC. Combining the CDR3 with reference TRBV9 and TRBJ2-1 gives the whole variable domain DSGVTQTPKHLITATGQRVTLRCSPRSGDLSVYWYQQSLDQGLQFLIQYYNGEERAKGNILERFSAQQFPDLHSELNLSSLELGDSALYFCASSPPRDEQFFGPGTRLTVL.

This chain uses TRBV6-1 with TRBJ2-1, with 14 bases matching TRBD2. The CDR3 spans 18 residues. Germline-derived CDR1 and CDR2 are MNHNS and SASEGT. Trimming at V came to 2 bases and at J to 4 bases, leaving 7 bases not matched to a gene. The CDR3 here is CASSERLAGGSRYNEQFF. The DNA for the CDR3 is TGTGCCAGCAGTGAAAGACTAGCGGGGGGGTCCAGATACAATGAGCAGTTCTTC.

The sample holds one count of this clone. Other DNA sequences of this sample code for an identical CDR3. The V call is TRBV19, the J call TRBJ2-7; 10 bases are a match to TRBD1. V was clipped by 4 bases and J by 4 bases; unmatched bases: 1. CDR3 length equals 13 residues. Germline V CDR1 and CDR2: LNHDA, SQIVND (reference sequence). The CDR3 spells CASSRDRGYEQYF. The CDR3 DNA sequence: TGTGCCAGTAGTAGGGACAGGGGTTACGAGCAGTACTTC.